A single sample is the source of the 22 T cell receptor beta chains below, sequenced in a study of T cell responses to AZD1222 COVID-19 vaccine (dated by TCRdb to the early 2020s). The receptor library was made with the immunoSEQ multiplex PCR assay. As stored in TCRdb, this immuneACCESS dataset retains in-frame rearrangements with V and J assigned. A fraction of the clones does not appear; measured against another copy, unresolved V genes explain less than half of the discrepancy, and the remainder lacks a known reason. This sample has 100,000 to 150,000 clones in its table, and around nine tenths of those were observed once. The ten largest account for approximately 2.8% of the sample. The sample's time point, from its label and the paper: baseline before first vaccination. The sample here was peripheral blood, taken on day 0 of AZD1222 vaccination. All receptors derive from an adult in good health.

The V gene is TRBV5-4, the J gene TRBJ2-7, with D perhaps assigned TRBD1 or TRBD2 (5 bases each). This CDR3 has 15 amino acids. V lost 3 bases and J lost 2, with 15 bases in between. Germline CDR1 reads SGHNT; CDR2 reads YYREEE (reference sequence). The CDR3 protein is CASSSMGEGPYEQYF. CDR3 bases: TGTGCCAGCAGCTCTATGGGGGAAGGTCCCTACGAGCAGTACTTC.

V usage is TRBV7-3 and J usage is TRBJ2-1; 12 bases align to TRBD2. V trimming: 3 bases; J trimming: 4 bases; junction bases outside the gene matches: 1. The CDR3 consists of 15 residues. The germline V gene has CDR1 SGHTA and CDR2 FQGTGA. The CDR3 coding sequence is TGTGCCAGCAGCTTCGGGACTAGCGGGTACAATGAGCAGTTCTTC. Translating gives CASSFGTSGYNEQFF.

The chain links TRBV30 to TRBJ1-1; D is possibly TRBD1 (6 bases). V shed 1 base and J shed 4 bases, with 10 bases lying between them. Per the germline V gene, CDR1 is GTSNPN and CDR2 is SVGIG (reference sequence). The CDR3 loop spans 13 amino acids. The CDR3 region is CAWSAQGSTEAFF. CDR3 DNA sequence: TGTGCCTGGAGTGCTCAGGGGAGCACTGAAGCTTTCTTT.

The V gene is TRBV2, the J gene TRBJ2-7; 9 bases match TRBD2. The CDR3 has 16 residues. Germline CDR1 is SNHLY and CDR2 is FYNNEI. V shed 7 bases, J shed 3 bases, and the junction held 13 bases outside the gene matches. CDR3 amino acids: CASIWGSGRTDYEQYF. CDR3 sequence (DNA): TGTGCCAGCATATGGGGTAGCGGGAGAACCGACTACGAGCAGTACTTC.

The chain uses TRBV2 and TRBJ1-1, with unresolved D. The length of the CDR3 is 13 residues. Germline lookup yields CDR1 SNHLY and CDR2 FYNNEI. Trimming left V 7 bases short and J 0 bases short, with 9 bases between. CDR3 DNA sequence: TGTGCCAGCATAGCGGAAATGAACACTGAAGCTTTCTTT. The encoded protein is CASIAEMNTEAFF.

The chain recombines TRBV7-9 with TRBJ1-6; D not certain. This CDR3 is 13 amino acids long. Germline V gives CDR1 SEHNR, CDR2 FQNEAQ (reference sequence). V was cut by 6 bases and J by 8 bases, with 11 bases left in between. CDR3 sequence reads: CASSSTGDSPLHF. For the CDR3, the DNA is TGTGCCAGCAGTTCAACCGGGGATTCACCCCTCCACTTT.

V usage is TRBV5-1 and J usage is TRBJ1-1; D not certain. The CDR3 contains 14 residues. Germline V gene data show CDR1 as SGHRS and CDR2 as YFSETQ. V lost 4 bases and J 2 bases, leaving 12 bases between the germline ends. The CDR3 nucleotides are TGCGCCAGCAGCACCCCGGAATTCAACACTGAAGCTTTCTTT. Its protein product is CASSTPEFNTEAFF.

V usage is TRBV7-9 and J usage is TRBJ1-2; a possible D gene is TRBD1 (5 bases). V lost 1 base and J lost 2, with 8 bases in between. Germline CDR1 is SEHNR and CDR2 is FQNEAQ (reference sequence). This CDR3 has 14 residues. The CDR3 DNA sequence: TGTGCCAGCAGCTTAGTGGGACGGAACTATGGCTACACCTTC. Its translation is CASSLVGRNYGYTF.

This clone was seen only a few times. CDR3 sequence reads: CASIEQGRIDTIYF. The CDR3 DNA reads as TGTGCCAGCATCGAGCAGGGGAGAATAGACACCATATATTTT. V and J are TRBV5-4 and TRBJ1-3; D is perhaps TRBD1 (6 bases). CDR3 length: 14 amino acids. The ends were cut back, 6 bases at V and 8 bases at J, with 18 bases in the middle. Germline CDR1 and CDR2: SGHNT and YYREEE (reference sequence).

The V and J genes are TRBV2 and TRBJ1-6; possible D gene TRBD1, 5 bases. The germline V and J ends were trimmed by 4 bases and 7 bases, with 17 bases remaining between them. The CDR3 consists of 16 residues. Germline V lookup: CDR1 SNHLY, CDR2 FYNNEI. This CDR3 is CASSGDRDPRNSPLHF. The CDR3 DNA reads as TGTGCCAGCAGTGGGGACCGGGACCCTAGAAATTCACCCCTCCACTTT. Supplemented by reference TRBV2 and TRBJ1-6, the full variable domain reads EPEVTQTPSHQVTQMGQEVILRCVPISNHLYFYWYRQILGQKVEFLVSFYNNEISEKSEIFDDQFSVERPDGSNFTLKIRSTKLEDSAMYFCASSGDRDPRNSPLHFGNGTRLTVT.

The chain is built from TRBV5-4 and TRBJ1-1, with no clear D. In germline, CDR1 is SGHNT, CDR2 YYREEE (reference sequence). This CDR3 is 15 amino acids long. The V and J ends lost 4 bases and 9 bases respectively, with 22 bases between them. CDR3 region: CASSPRDGWAEKAFF. As DNA, the CDR3 is TGTGCCAGCAGCCCTCGAGATGGGTGGGCAGAAAAAGCTTTCTTT.

This rearrangement joins TRBV2 to TRBJ1-6; 9 bases are shared with TRBD1. Germline V gene data show CDR1 as SNHLY and CDR2 as FYNNEI. This CDR3 comprises 15 residues. Trimming removed 5 bases from V and 5 bases from J; junction bases left unmatched: 4. The CDR3 loop is CASSLQGANNSPLHF. The CDR3 region has the DNA TGTGCCAGCAGTTTACAGGGGGCTAATAATTCACCCCTCCACTTT.

This chain connects TRBV2 to TRBJ1-4; D uncertain. The germline V and J ends were trimmed by 2 bases and 6 bases, with 7 bases remaining between them. Germline V gene data show CDR1 as SNHLY and CDR2 as FYNNEI. The CDR3 totals 13 residues. The CDR3 spells CASSEQLDEKLFF. DNA of the CDR3: TGTGCCAGCAGTGAACAGCTCGATGAAAAACTGTTTTTT.

This clone has a single count. The V call is TRBV6-7, the J call TRBJ2-7, with D perhaps matching TRBD2 (5 bases). TRBV6-7 carries the ORF label, with uncertain function. The V end was cut by 11 bases, the J end by 6 bases, with 23 bases between. The CDR3 is 14 amino acids. CDR3 protein: CAPTGRVLRCEQYF. The CDR3 nucleotides read TGTGCCCCCACCGGGCGGGTCCTGAGATGCGAGCAGTACTTC.

This sequence joins TRBV6-2 or TRBV6-3 and TRBJ1-4, with unresolved D. The germline CDR1 and CDR2 sequences are MNHEY and SVGEGT. Trimming left V 2 bases short and J 2 bases short, with 6 bases between. This CDR3 has 14 amino acids. CDR3 loop: CASSYGWTNEKLFF. CDR3 DNA: TGTGCCAGCAGTTACGGGTGGACTAATGAAAAACTGTTTTTT.

The rearrangement uses TRBV3-1 (or the pseudogene TRBV3-2) and TRBJ2-5; D is undetermined. V was pared by 2 bases and J by 5 bases, with 9 bases between. Per germline, CDR1 LGHDT and CDR2 YNNKEL (reference sequence). The CDR3 is made up of 13 amino acids. This CDR3 is CASSQNQAETQYF. Written as DNA, the CDR3 is TGTGCCAGCAGCCAAAATCAGGCGGAGACCCAGTACTTC.

The J gene is TRBJ1-6, the V gene TRBV2; D is unresolved. V was shortened by 7 bases and J by 6 bases, with 13 bases between the two germline ends. This CDR3 is 14 amino acids long. CDR1 is SNHLY and CDR2 is FYNNEI in the germline V gene. Here the CDR3 reads CASNFRTRNSPLHF. The CDR3 DNA reads as TGTGCCAGCAACTTCAGAACCCGTAATTCACCCCTCCACTTT.

The chain combines TRBV5-1 with TRBJ1-1; 7 nucleotides match TRBD1. Germline CDR1 is SGHRS and CDR2 is YFSETQ. After removal of 0 bases from V and 3 bases from J, the junction contained 5 bases not matched to a gene. The CDR3 contains 15 residues. The CDR3 spells CASSLVGTEDTEAFF. The CDR3 nucleotides are TGCGCCAGCAGCTTGGTTGGGACAGAGGACACTGAAGCTTTCTTT. Based on the CDR3 plus reference TRBV5-1 and TRBJ1-1, the full variable domain is KAGVTQTPRYLIKTRGQQVTLSCSPISGHRSVSWYQQTPGQGLQFLFEYFSETQRNKGNFPGRFSGRQFSNSRSEMNVSTLELGDSALYLCASSLVGTEDTEAFFGQGTRLTVV.

In its sample, this clone was seen once. V gene TRBV27 combines with J gene TRBJ2-7; D is tentatively TRBD1 or TRBD2 (5 bases each). The CDR3 loop spans 16 amino acids. V was trimmed by 3 bases and J by 2 bases, leaving 17 bases between them. Germline loops: CDR1 MNHEY, CDR2 SMNVEV (reference sequence). CDR3 bases: TGTGCCAGCAGTTTCTCGAGAGGGGTCACCACCTACGAGCAGTACTTC. Its protein is CASSFSRGVTTYEQYF.

The gene calls are TRBV9 and TRBJ2-1, with D unresolved. Germline V gives CDR1 SGDLS, CDR2 YYNGEE. V dropped 4 bases and J dropped 4 bases, with 15 bases sitting between them. The length of the CDR3 is 15 residues. CDR3 sequence (DNA): TGTGCCAGCAGCACCCGACAAGAAGGTTACAATGAGCAGTTCTTC. Translation gives CASSTRQEGYNEQFF.

The rearrangement joins TRBV19 to TRBJ1-2, with D unresolved. The germline V and J ends were trimmed by 8 bases and 3 bases, with 16 bases remaining between them. CDR3 length: 14 amino acids. Germline values: CDR1 LNHDA, CDR2 SQIVND (reference sequence). CDR3 in DNA: TGTGCCAGTGATTCGCGCGAGGCAGACTATGGCTACACCTTC. Its translation: CASDSREADYGYTF.

The chain couples TRBV5-5 to TRBJ1-5; D perhaps matches TRBD1 (5 bases). CDR3 length equals 16 residues. Germline CDR1 SGHKS, CDR2 YYEKEE (reference sequence). Trimming took 0 bases from V and 7 from J, leaving 17 bases between them. CDR3 nucleotides: TGTGCCAGCAGCTTGGGTTGGGGCGGGGCACAACAGCCCCAGCATTTT. This sequence encodes CASSLGWGGAQQPQHF.